Following are 26 T cell receptor beta chains from one sample sequenced in a study of blood T cell repertoires in COVID-19. Sequencing used immunoSEQ multiplex PCR; TCRdb keeps in-frame clones, though not all of them. The table records over 250,000 clones, about 86% of them present only once. Sequencing was carried out using PBMCs or T cells enriched from blood (not recorded which). The receptors were sampled from a man younger than 40 with acute COVID-19.

V usage is TRBV6-1 and J usage is TRBJ2-7; 11 nucleotides match TRBD1. The length of the CDR3 is 16 residues. The germline CDR1 and CDR2 sequences are MNHNS and SASEGT. V shed 4 bases and J 3 bases; nucleotides not matched to a gene: 8. The CDR3 region has the DNA TGTGCCAGCAGTGGAGGGGACAGGGGGGCCTACTACGAGCAGTACGTC. Translating it yields CASSGGDRGAYYEQYV.

CDR3 DNA sequence: TGTGCCAGCAGGTACCAGGGGACTGGGGCCAACGTCCTGACTTTC. This encodes CASRYQGTGANVLTF. V and J are TRBV6-5 and TRBJ2-6; possibly TRBD1 for D (6 bases). Trimming left V 6 bases short and J 2 bases short, with 11 bases between. The germline CDR1 and CDR2 sequences are MNHEY and SVGAGI. This CDR3 has 15 amino acids.

V usage is TRBV5-1 and J usage is TRBJ1-1, with 9 nucleotides matching TRBD1. The CDR3 runs 16 residues. Germline assignment: CDR1 SGHRS and CDR2 YFSETQ. V lost 0 bases to trimming and J lost 5 bases; unmatched junction nucleotides: 8. CDR3 coding DNA: TGCGCCAGCAGCTTGGGATCGGACAGGGGTAAGACTGAAGCTTTCTTT. It is translated as CASSLGSDRGKTEAFF.

The CDR3 nucleotides read TGCGCCAGCAGTGAGGGGCGGGGAGATACAGATACGCAGTATTTT. Protein: CASSEGRGDTDTQYF. This chain joins TRBV10-1 and TRBJ2-3; D may be TRBD2 (6 bases). V was pared by 2 bases and J by 3 bases, with 12 bases between. CDR1 WNHNN and CDR2 SYGVQD come from the germline V gene (reference sequence). The CDR3 has 15 residues.

This clone showed up just once. The chain couples TRBV5-5 to TRBJ2-7, with 9 bases that match TRBD2. This CDR3 has 15 amino acids. The germline gives CDR1 SGHKS, CDR2 YYEKEE (reference sequence). Unmatched junction bases numbered 11, after V lost 5 bases and J lost 5 bases. The DNA of the CDR3 is TGTGCCAGCAGGATTGGACAGCGGGAGGAACACGAGCAGTACGTC. This codes for CASRIGQREEHEQYV.

The chain employs TRBV29-1 and TRBJ1-1; D not certain. CDR1 is SQVTM, CDR2 ANQGSEA, per germline. The CDR3 is made up of 11 amino acids. Trimming took off 4 bases at V and 4 bases at J, with 7 bases between the two ends. The CDR3: CSVVWSTEAFF. In DNA form, the CDR3 reads TGCAGCGTTGTATGGAGCACTGAAGCTTTCTTT.

V gene TRBV28 combines with J gene TRBJ1-2; no reliable D call. Between the trimmed V and J ends, which lost 5 bases and 2 bases, there was a span of 9 bases. Germline assignment: CDR1 MDHEN and CDR2 SYDVKM. This CDR3 has 13 residues. The CDR3 loop is CASSPAGNYGYTF. CDR3 bases: TGTGCCAGCAGTCCCGCGGGGAACTATGGCTACACCTTC.

A remark on this clone: One end of the junction varies from germline; a read error may be responsible. This chain uses TRBV7-7 with TRBJ1-2; D is unresolved. The CDR3 is 12 residues long. Germline assignment: CDR1 SSHAT and CDR2 FNYEAQ (reference sequence). The CDR3 nucleotides read TGTGCTAGCAGCTTAGTTTGGGCTAGCTACACCTTC. Protein: CASSLVWASYTF.

This clone came up once. This chain connects TRBV19 to TRBJ2-5; 10 bases match TRBD2. The CDR3 has 16 amino acids. CDR1 is LNHDA, CDR2 SQIVND, per germline (reference sequence). V shed 6 bases, J shed 4 bases, and the junction held 11 bases outside the gene matches. The CDR3 loop is CASSPASRLAGETQYF. The CDR3 DNA reads TGTGCCAGTAGCCCGGCCTCCCGACTAGCGGGAGAGACCCAGTACTTC.

J is TRBJ2-5 and V is TRBV15; D possibly corresponds to TRBD2 (6 bases). V gave up 6 bases and J gave up 5 bases, with 13 bases separating them. Germline-derived CDR1 and CDR2 are LNHNV and YYDKDF (reference sequence). The CDR3 is made up of 13 amino acids. For the CDR3, the DNA is TGTGCCACCAGGAGGGACTTAGGGGAGACCCAGTACTTC. It translates to CATRRDLGETQYF.

The CDR3 spells CASSLGAGPTGNTIYF. In nucleotides, the CDR3 is TGTGCCAGCAGCTTAGGCGCAGGCCCGACTGGAAACACCATATATTTT. The rearrangement links TRBV7-9 to TRBJ1-3, with no clear D. The germline gives CDR1 SEHNR, CDR2 FQNEAQ (reference sequence). The CDR3 extends over 16 amino acids. Between the trimmed V and J ends, which lost 1 base and 2 bases, there was a span of 12 bases.

The chain employs TRBV6-5 and TRBJ2-3; D gene unclear. The CDR3 is 16 amino acids. Trimming pared 0 bases from V and 4 bases from J, leaving 14 bases between. CDR1 is MNHEY and CDR2 is SVGAGI in the germline V gene. CDR3 amino acids: CASSYSKFSKPDTQYF. The DNA for the CDR3 is TGTGCCAGCAGTTACTCGAAGTTTAGCAAGCCAGATACGCAGTATTTT.

The chain is built from TRBV5-5 and TRBJ1-5, with D uncertain. This CDR3 is built from 13 residues. Germline V gives CDR1 SGHKS, CDR2 YYEKEE (reference sequence). Deletions cut 1 base from V and 5 bases from J, with 7 bases between. The CDR3 here is CASSLNRYQPQHF. For the CDR3, the DNA is TGTGCCAGCAGCTTGAACCGGTATCAGCCCCAGCATTTT.

The chain recombines TRBV11-3 with TRBJ2-5, with D perhaps TRBD2 (5 bases). V was clipped by 2 bases and J by 2 bases, with 9 bases between them. The CDR3 covers 14 residues. Per germline, CDR1 SGHNT and CDR2 YENEEA. CDR3 coding DNA: TGTGCCAGCAGCTTAACGACGGGACAAGAGACCCAGTACTTC. This sequence encodes CASSLTTGQETQYF.

The CDR3 protein is CAISDQMNTEAFF. The CDR3 DNA is TGTGCCATCAGTGATCAGATGAACACTGAAGCTTTCTTT. The chain has TRBV10-3 and TRBJ1-1; D remains unclear. This CDR3 is 13 amino acids long. In germline, CDR1 is ENHRY, CDR2 SYGVKD. V lost 3 bases, J lost 0 bases, and 5 bases lay in between.

The chain has TRBV7-2 and TRBJ2-2, with 7 bases fitting TRBD2. The CDR3 has 18 amino acids. Germline V gene data show CDR1 as SGHTA and CDR2 as FQGNSA. Losses at the gene ends were 5 bases for V and 5 bases for J; bases not matched to a gene: 17. CDR3 residues: CASSPKRGGGRRTGELFF. The CDR3 nucleotides are TGTGCCAGCAGCCCTAAAAGAGGCGGCGGGAGACGGACCGGGGAGCTGTTTTTT.

The gene calls are TRBV7-9 and TRBJ2-7, with 7 bases matching TRBD2. The CDR3 totals 16 residues. The trim removed 0 bases at V and 1 base at J, leaving 6 bases unmatched. Germline CDR1 SEHNR, CDR2 FQNEAQ (reference sequence). The CDR3 spells CASSLARGGRSYEQYV. The CDR3 DNA sequence: TGTGCCAGCAGCTTAGCGCGGGGCGGGAGATCCTACGAGCAGTACGTC.

This clone turned up a few times. CDR3 DNA sequence: TGTGCCAGCAGTTCATTCCACAGGGGCGGCTATGGCTACACCTTC. Translated: CASSSFHRGGYGYTF. J is TRBJ1-2 and V is TRBV27, with 7 nucleotides matching TRBD1. The CDR3 sequence is 15 residues long. The germline CDR1 and CDR2 sequences are MNHEY and SMNVEV (reference sequence). The trim removed 4 bases at V and 4 bases at J, leaving 9 bases unmatched.

The chain carries TRBV6-5 and TRBJ1-6; 8 positions agree with TRBD1. Looked up from germline, CDR1 is MNHEY and CDR2 is SVGAGI. Trimming at V came to 6 bases and at J to 16 bases, leaving 14 bases not matched to a gene. The CDR3 is 14 amino acids. The CDR3 sequence: CASRTGTGSGTLHF. As DNA, the CDR3 is TGTGCCAGCAGAACCGGGACAGGCTCAGGGACTCTCCACTTT.

The rearrangement joins TRBV15 to TRBJ1-1; D is unresolved. The CDR3 contains 14 residues. The ends were cut back, 0 bases at V and 1 base at J, with 6 bases in the middle. The germline gives CDR1 LNHNV, CDR2 YYDKDF (reference sequence). The CDR3 DNA sequence: TGTGCCACCAGCAGAGATGTTAGGAACACTGAAGCTTTCTTT. This sequence encodes CATSRDVRNTEAFF.

The rearrangement links TRBV10-1 to TRBJ2-2; 9 nucleotides match TRBD1. The germline CDR1 and CDR2 sequences are WNHNN and SYGVQD (reference sequence). The CDR3 runs to 16 residues. V shed 3 bases, J shed 1 base, and the junction held 3 bases outside the gene matches. The CDR3 DNA sequence: TGCGCCAGCAGTGACACGGGACAGGGGAACACCGGGGAGCTGTTTTTT. Its protein product is CASSDTGQGNTGELFF.

The chain carries TRBV7-8 and TRBJ2-1; D may be TRBD2 (5 bases). The CDR3 loop spans 17 amino acids. Germline CDR1 reads SGHVS; CDR2 reads FQNEAQ. Trimming removed 5 bases at V and 0 bases at J, with 17 bases between. The DNA for the CDR3 is TGTGCCAGCAGCGAAGTCGGGATTGCGAGCTCCTACAATGAGCAGTTCTTC. This encodes CASSEVGIASSYNEQFF.

This sequence joins TRBV4-3 and TRBJ2-6; a possible D gene is TRBD2 (5 bases). Germline CDR1 reads LGHNA; CDR2 reads YSLEER. Trimming removed 1 base from V and 0 bases from J, with 7 bases in between. The CDR3 consists of 16 residues. The CDR3 is CASSQARDSGANVLTF. In nucleotides, the CDR3 is TGCGCCAGCAGCCAAGCCCGGGACTCTGGGGCCAACGTCCTGACTTTC.

V is TRBV4-3 and J is TRBJ2-2; 8 bases agree with TRBD1. V was pared by 3 bases and J by 7 bases, with 7 bases of the junction left unmatched. The germline V gene encodes CDR1 LGHNA and CDR2 YSLEER. This CDR3 region has 15 residues. DNA for the CDR3: TGCGCCAGCAGCCAGACCGGACAGGGCTTCGGGGAGCTGTTTTTT. Amino acids: CASSQTGQGFGELFF.

V is TRBV4-2 and J is TRBJ2-1; TRBD2 agrees at 7 bases. Germline V gives CDR1 LGHNA, CDR2 YNFKEQ. This CDR3 is 16 amino acids long. J gave up 3 bases and V 0 bases, and 5 bases lay outside the gene matches. CDR3 sequence reads: CASSQDGAGLYNEQFF. CDR3 in DNA: TGTGCCAGCAGCCAAGACGGAGCGGGGCTCTACAATGAGCAGTTCTTC.

CDR3 DNA sequence: TGTGCCAGCAGCCAGGGAGGGCCCCAGCATTTT. Its translation: CASSQGGPQHF. J is TRBJ1-5 and V is TRBV3-1 (or the pseudogene TRBV3-2); D is undetermined. V was pared by 3 bases and J by 9 bases, with 6 bases between. There are 11 residues in the CDR3. Germline loops: CDR1 LGHDT, CDR2 YNNKEL (reference sequence).